This entry is about one TCR beta chain. The antigen remains undetermined. Germline-derived CDR1 and CDR2 are LGHDT and YNNKEL (reference sequence). The CDR3 spans 14 residues. This record comes from a study of T cells expressing NK-cell markers. Study-wide findings and caveats: Six or seven donors carried dominant NKG2C+ clonotypes that made up roughly 1.0-7.5% of their CD8+ T cells.

With UMIs, 5'RACE template switching was used to make TCR beta cDNA. TCRdb re-called the 5' RACE reads and gives one entry per CDR3 protein, without DNA. The repertoire table contains some 190,000 distinct CDR3 sequences. The source of this sequence is a man aged 18 to 69 in good health. The material sequenced was blood T cells: a sorted CD56 or NKG2C T cell subset, CD4+ or CD8+ T cells, or bulk PBMC T cells (not recorded which). The chain recombines TRBV3-1 with TRBJ2-7. The CDR3 here is CASSQGWDHFEQYF.